In this sample, the clone carrying this TCR beta chain turned up a few times. Its antigen is still unknown. This record belongs to a study of CD8 T cells in ankylosing spondylitis. Germline CDR1 SQVTM, CDR2 ANQGSEA. The ends were cut back, 7 bases at V and 3 bases at J, with 13 bases in the middle. The CDR3 runs 12 residues. A quantitative 5'-RACE method, one with molecular barcodes, was used to make TCR beta libraries. TCRdb re-called the 5' RACE reads through MiXCR, storing one row per CDR3 protein. The sample shows around 300,000 distinct CDR3 sequences, around a tenth of them seen only once. Study-level points and caveats: Enrichment of disease-linked clones was reportedly significant in matched ankylosing spondylitis synovial fluid. Certain motif variants had earlier been reported in reactive arthritis synovial fluid and blood.

This clonotype was obtained from a female donor with ankylosing spondylitis or in good health (not recorded which). This chain links TRBV29-1 with TRBJ2-7; D possibly uses TRBD1 or TRBD2 (6 bases each). Sequencing was carried out using blood, either unsorted or a sorted T cell fraction (not recorded which). The CDR3, as DNA: TGCAGCGCCACCGAGGGGGGCTACGAGCAGTACTTC. Protein product: CSATEGGYEQYF.